The entry that follows covers one TCR beta chain sequence. Its antigen is currently not known. The sample holds no much larger clone one base away, and base qualities are not on file. CDR1 and CDR2 are read off the germline V gene as ENHRY and SYGVKD. V gives up 7 bases and J gives up 0 bases, and the segment between their germline ends measures 15 bases. The CDR3 runs 15 residues from the cysteine to the phenylalanine. The sequence is cut down to CDR3 DNA, 45 bases in frame from base 1. The data are from a study of a mutant IDH1 vaccine in newly diagnosed glioma (dated by TCRdb to the early 2020s). With regard to the full study: Eight vaccinations were administered to patients in weeks 1, 3, 5, 7, 11, 15, 19 and 23, corresponding to visits V03 through V10. Before enrollment, patients had received standard therapy of radiotherapy alone, temozolomide alone, or radiochemotherapy with temozolomide; most received the combination. For exploratory analyses, roughly 25 treated patients had longitudinal TCRB deep sequencing done wherever samples were available. Vaccination started 4-6 weeks after radiotherapy alone, or was given together with temozolomide cycles in the groups whose treatment included chemotherapy. Peripheral blood samples were drawn at six visits, namely V03 (baseline), V05, V07, V10, V12 and V13. Of the roughly 32 patients who were treated, around 62% were male and roughly 38% were female, and the mean age was around 40 years. Broad study findings and their caveats: PBMC samples for TCRB deep sequencing were selected based on availability. Pseudoprogression appeared unrelated to alterations in the top peripheral T cell clonotypes detected by TCRB sequencing. The authors noted that analyses of patient blood samples could not be reproduced because of sample limitations. Across multiple MHC alleles, vaccine-induced immune responses were seen in about 93% of patients.

Library construction relied on the immunoSEQ multiplex PCR assay. Following the manufacturer's protocol, the hsTCRB Kit was used to amplify rearranged TCR beta chain sequences. Sequencing of TCRB libraries was carried out on an Illumina MiSeq. Processing in the source paper ran as follows. The kit vendor's proprietary platform handled demultiplexing, trimming and gene mapping. TCRdb took this table from immuneACCESS and kept in-frame rearrangements with V and J called. Such tables lack part of the clones; where checked against another copy, unresolved V genes explain under half of the gap, and the rest is unexplained. V and J calls and clone size are those listed in that table; D and trimming were worked out from the DNA. The sample table contains approximately 81,000 clones; only one count was recorded for 65% to 90% of them. Under 2.5% of the sample is held by the ten biggest clonotypes. The sample's time point, from its label and the paper: week 23, last vaccination. Each vaccine dose, consisting of 300 ug of a 20-mer mutant IDH1 peptide in Montanide, was administered subcutaneously with topical imiquimod. Newly diagnosed WHO grade 3 or 4 IDH1-mutant astrocytomas showing loss of nuclear ATRX were present in the donors. The samples were drawn from NOA16, a multicentre, single-arm, open-label phase I trial in Germany that tested a mutant IDH1 peptide vaccine in humans for the first time. Genomic DNA for TCRB sequencing was extracted from EDTA blood using the DNeasy Blood and Tissue Kit.

The chain employs TRBV10-3 and TRBJ1-1; the D gene is unclear. The origin of this receptor is a man aged 25 to 40 with glioma. Some clones in this sample may be carry-over from other donors' samples. Sequenced here: PBMCs, sampled from a glioma patient whose treatment included an IDH1 peptide vaccine. CDR3 reads: CAIKGPGDMNTEAFF. The DNA sequence follows: TGTGCCATCAAGGGCCCAGGTGACATGAACACTGAAGCTTTCTTT.